This record looks at one TCR beta chain sequence and its context. Data came from immunoSEQ multiplex PCR; TCRdb stores just in-frame clones and leaves some out. The sample holds over 35,000 clones, approximately 80% seen once. The data are from a study of blood T cell repertoires in COVID-19. Overall study: Donors in the United States, Italy and Spain gave samples during acute or convalescent COVID-19.

There are 13 residues in the CDR3. V was trimmed by 2 bases and J by 5 bases, leaving 9 bases between them. What was sequenced was peripheral blood. The chain combines TRBV12-3 or TRBV12-4 with TRBJ1-1; no definite D call. This sequence was found in a human donor with acute or convalescent COVID-19. The donor label of this sample is uncertain. CDR3 coding DNA: TGTGCCAGCAGTTTATCTGGGGAGACTGAAGCTTTCTTT. It translates to CASSLSGETEAFF.